These 8 T cell receptor beta chains were sequenced from one sample in a study of T cells after posttransplantation cyclophosphamide. Treatment was busulfan-fludarabine conditioning, a marrow graft, and cyclophosphamide on days +3 and +4. Sequencing used immunoSEQ multiplex PCR; TCRdb keeps in-frame clones, though not all of them. Of about 16,000 clones in the sample, around 94% were seen once. The sequencing here drew on CD4+ T cells sorted from blood, taken after allogeneic stem cell transplant with posttransplant cyclophosphamide. The source of these receptors is a male patient aged 55 to 69 who received an allogeneic stem cell transplant from a related donor and was CMV-positive. Some T cells may be supplied by the graft donor.

Note on this clone: At the DNA level, this CDR3 is encoded by other sequences in the same sample as well. The V call is TRBV27, the J call TRBJ1-6, with a weak D call TRBD1 (6 bases). Germline V CDR1 and CDR2: MNHEY, SMNVEV (reference sequence). Trimming shortened V by 3 bases and J by 5 bases, and 14 bases separated the two germline ends. The CDR3 totals 16 residues. CDR3 loop: CASSFLLQGNNSPLHF. CDR3 coding DNA: TGTGCCAGCAGTTTTTTACTTCAGGGGAATAATTCACCCCTCCACTTT.

V and J are TRBV6-4 and TRBJ2-5; 9 bases are shared with TRBD2. The J call may be incorrect, as the DNA end agrees better with TRBJ2-7. The CDR3 contains 16 residues. Germline values: CDR1 MRHNA, CDR2 SNTAGT. As DNA, the CDR3 is TGTGCCAGCAGTGAGAAAATAGCGGGGGCCTCCTACGAGCAGTACTTC. Translation gives CASSEKIAGASYEQYF.

The chain recombines TRBV7-9 with TRBJ1-5; D remains ambiguous. CDR3 size: 14 residues. V was clipped by 5 bases and J by 5 bases, with 13 bases between them. CDR1 and CDR2 from the germline V gene are SEHNR and FQNEAQ (reference sequence). The CDR3: CASSRDFMDQPQHF. The CDR3 nucleotides are TGTGCCAGCAGCCGAGATTTTATGGATCAGCCCCAGCATTTT.

The chain recombines TRBV18 with TRBJ2-3; 7 nucleotides match TRBD2. Germline loops: CDR1 KGHSH, CDR2 LQKENI. Losses at the gene ends were 1 base for V and 4 bases for J; bases not matched to a gene: 2. This CDR3 has 14 residues. CDR3: CASSPQAGADTQYF. The CDR3 DNA reads as TGTGCCAGCTCACCACAGGCGGGAGCAGATACGCAGTATTTT.

The rearrangement uses TRBV27 and TRBJ1-5; no firm D call. CDR3 length: 14 amino acids. Germline V gene data show CDR1 as MNHEY and CDR2 as SMNVEV (reference sequence). V lost 5 bases and J 0 bases, leaving 8 bases between the germline ends. The CDR3 nucleotides are TGTGCCAGCAGTCCAGTTTATAGCAATCAGCCCCAGCATTTT. It specifies CASSPVYSNQPQHF.

Only one count was recorded for this clone. CDR3 residues: CASSSLTGDGYGYTF. The CDR3 nucleotides read TGTGCCAGCAGCTCGCTGACAGGCGACGGCTATGGCTACACCTTC. The rearrangement joins TRBV11-2 to TRBJ1-2, with D perhaps matching TRBD1 (6 bases). The V gene lost 4 bases and the J gene lost 4 bases, with 16 bases spanning the gap. The CDR3 is 15 residues long. Germline V gives CDR1 SGHAT, CDR2 FQNNGV.

The chain carries TRBV29-1 and TRBJ1-1; tentative D call: TRBD1 (5 bases). V lost 2 bases and J 1 base, leaving 8 bases between the germline ends. CDR1 is SQVTM and CDR2 is ANQGSEA in the germline V gene. The CDR3 loop spans 13 amino acids. CDR3 amino acids: CSVERDRNTEAFF. The CDR3 DNA reads as TGCAGCGTTGAACGTGACAGGAACACTGAAGCTTTCTTT.

This CDR3 reads CASSADRGEKLFF. DNA of the CDR3: TGTGCCAGCAGTGCCGACAGGGGGGAAAAACTGTTTTTT. The chain uses TRBV27 and TRBJ1-4, with 9 bases matching TRBD1. Germline trimming cut 5 bases from V and 8 bases from J; bases unmatched to any gene: 3. This CDR3 comprises 13 residues. Germline-derived CDR1 and CDR2 are MNHEY and SMNVEV (reference sequence).